The T cell receptor beta chain described here comes from a study of early T cells in non-severe SARS-CoV-2 infection. This clonotype was seen at least ten times. The CDR3 has 16 residues. The V gene's germline CDR1 is DFQATT and CDR2 SNEGSKA (reference sequence). V was cut by 1 base and J by 2 bases, with 17 bases left in between. Each cDNA molecule carried a unique molecular identifier. MiXCR, applied by TCRdb to the 5' RACE reads, yields one record per CDR3 protein. The data hold some 50,000 distinct CDR3 sequences, with more than 9% observed a single time. Source material: whole blood. The receptor comes from an adult who was a healthcare worker with PCR-confirmed SARS-CoV-2 infection or an uninfected control (not recorded which). The chain links TRBV20-1 to TRBJ1-1; D gene unclear. CDR3: CSARAIGTASNTEAFF. CDR3 bases: TGCAGTGCTAGAGCGATCGGTACCGCATCCAACACTGAAGCTTTCTTT.